Listed below are T cell receptor beta chains from one sample, sequenced in a study of graft-versus-host responses after intestinal transplantation. Here immunoSEQ multiplex PCR was the method, and the copy in TCRdb shows in-frame clones only, minus some. The table includes 80,000 to 95,000 clones, around 93% detected once. Antigens of these TCRs are unknown. This specimen consisted of unstimulated CD8+ T cells sorted from spleen or lymph node cells, obtained before intestinal transplant. The receptors were gathered from a human donor who received an intestinal transplant. The CDR3 runs from the conserved cysteine through the conserved F or W. The D gene is left open where the match is weak. Clone size is not always given. Where it is, it says once, few, many or a class for expanded clones.

>TRBJ1-2|once|TRBV5-3|.
CARSLRGGLTYDGYTF
TGTGCCAGAAGCTTGCGAGGGGGTTTGACTTACGATGGCTACACCTTC
>TRBJ2-7|.|TRBV7-2|TRBD2
CASSAGTSGYEQYF
TGTGCCAGCAGCGCCGGGACTAGCGGGTACGAGCAGTACTTC
>TRBJ1-2|few|TRBV6-1|.
CAILQVGYGYTF
TGTGCCATCTTACAGGTCGGCTATGGCTACACCTTC
>TRBJ2-3|.|TRBV5-1|TRBD2
CASSLGGGGPTDTQYF
TGCGCCAGCAGCTTGGGGGGCGGGGGACCCACAGATACGCAGTATTTT
>TRBJ1-2|.|TRBV10-2|.
CASSEIPSSYGYTF
TGCGCCAGCAGTGAAATCCCTTCTTCGTATGGCTACACCTTC
>TRBJ2-7|.|TRBV6-5|TRBD2
CASSLNSGAYEQYF
TGTGCCAGCAGTTTAAATAGCGGGGCCTACGAGCAGTACTTC
>TRBJ2-2|.|TRBV5-6|.
CASSPVRDINTGELFF
TGTGCCAGCAGTCCCGTGAGGGACATTAACACCGGGGAGCTGTTTTTT
>TRBJ2-1|.|TRBV7-9|TRBD2
CASSLGLLAENNEQFF
TGTGCCAGCAGCTTAGGGTTGCTAGCGGAGAACAATGAGCAGTTCTTC
>TRBJ1-2|.|TRBV11-2|.
CASSSIEAAFYGYTF
TGTGCCAGCAGCTCCATCGAGGCAGCTTTCTATGGCTACACCTTC
>TRBJ2-7|.|TRBV27|TRBD2
CASSPGLAGGEAYEQYF
TGTGCCAGCAGTCCCGGACTAGCGGGGGGGGAGGCCTACGAGCAGTACTTC
>TRBJ2-7|.|TRBV29-1|TRBD1
CSVEEEGGLYEQYF
TGCAGCGTTGAAGAAGAAGGGGGCCTCTACGAGCAGTACTTC
>TRBJ1-2|once|TRBV27|.
CASSLSPANYGYTF
TGTGCCAGCAGTTTATCGCCAGCTAACTATGGCTACACCTTC
>TRBJ2-1|.|TRBV7-6|.
CASSLSTPLSEQFF
TGTGCCAGCAGCTTGAGCACCCCCCTTAGTGAGCAGTTCTTC
>TRBJ1-5|.|TRBV9|.
CASSKWDTNNQPQHF
TGTGCCAGCAGCAAATGGGACACCAACAATCAGCCCCAGCATTTT
>TRBJ2-7|.|TRBV23-1|.
CASSPPFSDSYEQYF
TGCGCCAGCAGTCCGCCCTTTAGCGACTCCTACGAGCAGTACTTC
>TRBJ1-1|.|TRBV21-1|.
CASSKVRRGGTNTEAFF
TGTGCCAGCAGCAAAGTCCGGAGGGGGGGTACGAACACTGAAGCTTTCTTT